This entry is about one T cell receptor beta chain. The junction departs from the called germline gene at one end, perhaps through a read error. The entry originates in a study of cytomegalovirus exposure and HLA in healthy donors. PCR amplification relied on 60 Vbeta primers (plus 13 Jbeta primers). Here immunoSEQ multiplex PCR was the method, and the copy in TCRdb shows in-frame clones only, minus some. The profile shows approximately 90,000 clones, around 77% of them singletons. The CDR3 runs 12 residues. Germline V gene data show CDR1 as SGHDT and CDR2 as YYEEEE. The TCR originated in a man aged 30-40 years in good health and CMV-seronegative. The sequencing sample was made of PBMCs. V is TRBV5-6 and J is TRBJ2-4, with 8 bases that match TRBD1. The CDR3 DNA follows: TGTGCCAGCAGCTTCCGGGGACAGGTGTATCACTTC. This codes for CASSFRGQVYHF. Supplemented by reference TRBV5-6 and TRBJ2-4, the full variable domain reads DAGVTQSPTHLIKTRGQQVTLRCSPKSGHDTVSWYQQALGQGPQFIFQYYEEEERQRGNFPDRFSGHQFPNYSSELNVNALLLGDSALYLCASSFRGQVYHFGAGTRLSVL.